This TCR beta chain was identified in a study of T-cell reconstitution after alpha-beta-depleted transplantation in children. Regarding this clonotype: Its specificity is not known.

Trimming removed 6 bases from V and 2 bases from J; junction bases left unmatched: 7. The CDR3 totals 14 residues. Germline lookup yields CDR1 MDHEN and CDR2 SYDVKM. During its preparation, the TCRbeta library received unique molecular identifiers. TCRdb processed the PCR reads anew with MiXCR; each CDR3 protein has one entry. The table lists about 980,000 distinct CDR3 sequences, about 31% of them singletons. Study-wide results and limits: High day-60 TCRbeta diversity in some patients came from surviving recipient T cells and thymic progenitors.

The source was PBMCs, mostly from graft donor cells, collected 360 days after TCRalphabeta/CD19-depleted stem cell transplant. V is TRBV28 and J is TRBJ2-7; 7 bases agree with TRBD2. The source is a boy less than two years old who had a stem cell transplant for SCID, so the T cells may come from the graft donor. Here the CDR3 DNA reads TGTGCCAGCAGCCGACTAGCCCAAACCTACGAGCAGTACTTC. Its protein is CASSRLAQTYEQYF.